Sequencing of this TCR beta chain was carried out in a study of blood T cell repertoires in COVID-19 (dated by TCRdb to 2020 to 2022). With regard to the full study: Collaborator samples came from the United States, Italy and Spain and covered acute and convalescent phases of COVID-19. The prospective study material was composed of cDNA or gDNA derived from T cells, B-cell-depleted T cells, or PBMCs. Deeply sampled blood TCRbeta repertoires from subjects exposed to, actively infected with, or recovered from COVID-19 were included in the dataset. The repertoires were released in a freely available public database intended as a resource for research on the immune response to SARS-CoV-2. Samples were obtained from the ongoing ImmuneRACE study (first 160 participants) and from roughly 1,300 subjects provided by 6 global collaborators. Sample metadata almost always included a de-identified subject ID, COVID-19 status, age in years and sex. Where available, HLA class I and class II types were taken from metadata supplied by the sample provider and were not determined by assay-based typing.

The immunoSEQ Assay, a bias-controlled multiplex PCR, was used to amplify TCRbeta CDR3 regions from genomic DNA. The authors' analysis ran thus. Within the assay, amplification of reference gene primers was used to estimate how many nucleated cells each sample contained. To quantify the absolute abundance of each unique TCRbeta CDR3 rearrangement, sequence reads were collapsed and filtered. For each sample, productive Simpson clonality was calculated by taking the square root of Simpson's diversity index across productive rearrangements. TCRdb holds this immuneACCESS table with in-frame rearrangements only. Some clones are missing; in checked studies, unresolved V genes explain under half, and the rest has no known cause. V, J and clone size are taken as reported in that table, and D and trimming were inferred from the DNA itself. Here the sample has 55,000 to 70,000 clones; 88% occur a single time. The ten most abundant clones make up 43% of the sample.

One collaborating source in Seattle enrolled patients while the patients were actively infected and followed the patients over time throughout the course of disease. The collaborating institutions used their own protocols to collect whole blood in K2EDTA tubes. For TCRbeta analysis, collaborator samples were shipped as frozen whole blood, as isolated PBMCs, or as DNA extracted from either sample type. Paper-wide results and their limitations: Clinical and demographic metadata were provided uncurated, with the amount varying by source and participant.

Trimming costs V 3 bases and J 3 bases, and their ends lie 13 bases apart. The CDR3 sequence holds 15 residues, the cysteine and phenylalanine included. Just CDR3 DNA is preserved here, 45 bases in frame from base 1. CDR1 KGHSH and CDR2 LQKENI are derived from the germline V gene. Note on this clone: This receptor's antigen is unknown. Within one base of it there is no much larger clone, and no base qualities were kept.

The sequencing input was peripheral blood. The TCR comes from a woman aged 55-69 years with COVID-19, enrolled during active disease. This chain joins TRBV18 to TRBJ2-3; TRBD2 might be the D gene, on 6 matching bases. The CDR3: CASSPSGDLTDTQYF. The bases read TGTGCCAGCTCACCCTCGGGAGACTTGACAGATACGCAGTATTTT.